This T cell receptor beta chain was documented in a study of T cell responses to AZD1222 COVID-19 vaccine (dated by TCRdb to about 2021). In terms of the full investigation: Because spike-specific TCR depth and breadth did not differ between the two schedules, AZD1222 recipients who got a second dose at roughly 4 weeks were pooled with those who got a second dose at roughly 12 weeks. A total of 230 to 250 trial participants underwent TCR sequencing, of whom approximately 200 had received two doses of AZD1222 and around 26 had received two doses of the MenACWY control vaccine. Trial participants were enrolled into age subgroups of 18-55, 56-69 and 70-plus years, which contained 148, 28 and 57 TCR-sequenced participants, respectively.

CDR3 length: 15 amino acids, cysteine to phenylalanine. Left in the record is the CDR3 DNA by itself, 45 bases read in frame from the first base. CDR1 and CDR2 are read off the germline V gene as SGHTA and FQGTGA. V lost 5 bases and J lost 0 bases; the stretch between them is 12 bases long. Reading the label with the study, this specimen's time point is: baseline before first vaccination. Samples from vaccinated people were obtained from the UK trials COV001 and COV002, which included a single-blind randomized controlled phase 2/3 trial of AZD1222 (ChAdOx1 nCoV-19) in healthy adults. For TCRbeta chain sequencing, PBMC samples were collected from trial participants at day 0 and at day 28 after the second dose. The CDR3 regions of human TCRbeta chains were subjected to immunosequencing. In the original analysis: Repertoire TCRs were checked for matches against a reference library of SARS-CoV-2-specific TCRs that had been generated using the MIRA antigen-specificity platform. Breadth meant the fraction of unique TCRs that were SARS-CoV-2-associated, whereas depth meant the fraction of total T cells that were SARS-CoV-2-associated. Using the MIRA data, each spike-specific TCR was assigned both to the spike region to which the TCR was reactive and to a CD4 or CD8 class. Log10-transformed breadth and depth values were compared by one-way ANOVA with Sidak's multiple comparisons tests. Entries here come from immuneACCESS through TCRdb and include only in-frame sequences with V and J called. Some clones fail to appear in such tables; in the studies checked, an unresolved V gene covers under half of the shortfall, and the cause of the remainder is unknown. D and trimming were read from the DNA, whereas the V and J calls and clone size are those reported in that table. A total of 150,000 to 200,000 clones appear in this sample, 85% to 95% of them only once. The top ten clonotypes cover more than 9% of the sample.

Comments on this clone: The antigen it recognizes is unknown. Per-base qualities were not stored, and no clone one base away is much larger.

On the study overall, not on this receptor specifically: In the small 56-69-year group, the increase in depth fell short of significance, most likely because of low power. Reportedly, almost half of the unique spike-specific TCRs recognized epitopes lying outside the regions that are mutated in the B.1.351 and B.1.1.7 variants. A significant rise in spike-specific TCR breadth and depth was observed after two AZD1222 doses relative to day 0 and relative to MenACWY recipients. No day 14 peak-response samples were available, so repertoires were characterized only after the peak T cell response. Vaccine-associated CD4 TCRs spanned the whole spike protein, with dominant responses in regions 160-218 and 743-854. Participants were mostly white British and included more females than males, and it was suggested by the authors that clonal diversity may have been underestimated. Conclusions about previously exposed vaccinees were limited because only six AZD1222 recipients were SARS-CoV-2 seropositive at baseline.

The chain uses TRBV7-3 and TRBJ2-3; the D gene is not confidently resolved. The TCR comes from an adult in good health. The starting material was peripheral blood, obtained on day 0 of AZD1222 vaccination. The DNA sequence is TGTGCCAGCAGCCTTTCCGACGTTAGCACAGATACGCAGTATTTT. This gives the protein CASSLSDVSTDTQYF.